These 7 T cell receptor beta chains were sequenced from one sample in a study of PD-L1 blockade in urothelial cancer. Sample time point: pretreatment peripheral blood. Some clones are missing from TCRdb's copy, which holds only in-frame ones; the method was immunoSEQ multiplex PCR. The sample has tens of thousands of clones, around 90% seen once. The starting material was PBMCs, obtained around atezolizumab (anti-PD-L1) treatment. The receptors derive from a man aged 60-69 years with urothelial cancer.

This clone was recorded only once. The chain has TRBV21-1 and TRBJ1-5. TRBV21-1 represents a pseudogene. The CDR3 is 17 residues long. The chain's CDR3 is CASSKEGRGKSNQPQHF. The CDR3, as DNA: TGTGCCAGCAGCAAAGAAGGGCGGGGGAAAAGCAATCAGCCCCAGCATTTT.

The rearrangement uses TRBV4-2 and TRBJ2-3; weak D call: TRBD2 (6 bases). Between the trimmed V and J ends, which lost 3 bases and 4 bases, there was a span of 8 bases. This CDR3 has 13 amino acids. Germline CDR1 LGHNA, CDR2 YNFKEQ. For the CDR3, the DNA is TGTGCCAGCAGCCAGGGGACTGCAGATACGCAGTATTTT. Protein sequence: CASSQGTADTQYF.

The chain carries TRBV20-1 and TRBJ1-1; D not certain. V was shortened by 0 bases and J by 9 bases, with 8 bases between the two germline ends. The CDR3 is 11 residues long. Germline V gene sequence: CDR1 DFQATT, CDR2 SNEGSKA (reference sequence). Here the CDR3 reads CSAREREQAFF. The CDR3, as DNA: TGCAGTGCTAGAGAGAGGGAGCAAGCTTTCTTT.

The chain employs TRBV19 and TRBJ1-5, with no clear D. The CDR3 is made up of 13 amino acids. The germline V gene encodes CDR1 LNHDA and CDR2 SQIVND (reference sequence). The V end lost 5 bases, the J end lost 4 bases, and 9 bases lay between the germline ends. DNA for the CDR3: TGTGCCAGTAGTTGGCAGCGGAATCAGCCCCAGCATTTT. Protein: CASSWQRNQPQHF.

This chain uses TRBV30 with TRBJ2-2, with a tentative D call TRBD1 (5 bases). Per germline, CDR1 GTSNPN and CDR2 SVGIG (reference sequence). The CDR3 totals 13 residues. Trimming shortened V by 2 bases and J by 3 bases, and 7 bases separated the two germline ends. The CDR3 DNA reads as TGTGCCTGGAGTACCAGGGACACCGGGGAGCTGTTTTTT. This sequence encodes CAWSTRDTGELFF.

The chain recombines TRBV7-8 with TRBJ2-7; tentative D call: TRBD1 (5 bases). Trimming pared 1 base from V and 2 bases from J, leaving 12 bases between. The CDR3 sequence is 15 residues long. CDR1 SGHVS and CDR2 FQNEAQ come from the germline V gene. The DNA for the CDR3 is TGTGCCAGCAGCTTAGGGGTAAGGGGTACCTACGAGCAGTACTTC. Residues: CASSLGVRGTYEQYF.

The chain links TRBV28 to TRBJ2-3; 8 bases align to TRBD2. There are 14 residues in the CDR3. After removal of 8 bases from V and 3 bases from J, the junction contained 7 bases not matched to a gene. Germline CDR1 reads MDHEN; CDR2 reads SYDVKM. The DNA for the CDR3 is TGTGCCAGCGGCCCAAGCGGGAGTACAGATACGCAGTATTTT. It yields the protein CASGPSGSTDTQYF.